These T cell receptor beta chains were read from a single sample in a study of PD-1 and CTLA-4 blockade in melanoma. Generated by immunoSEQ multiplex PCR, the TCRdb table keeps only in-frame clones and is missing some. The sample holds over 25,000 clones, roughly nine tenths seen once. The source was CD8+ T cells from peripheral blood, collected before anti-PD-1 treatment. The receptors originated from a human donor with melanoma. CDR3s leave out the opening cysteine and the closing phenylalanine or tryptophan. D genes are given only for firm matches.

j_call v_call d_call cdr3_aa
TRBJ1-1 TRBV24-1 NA ATRETGNTEAF
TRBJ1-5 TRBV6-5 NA ASVPGLRNQPQH
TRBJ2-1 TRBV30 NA AWSVAPRDLHYNEQF
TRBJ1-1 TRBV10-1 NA ASSESIETEAF
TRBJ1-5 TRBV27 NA ASSPGMGNNQPQH
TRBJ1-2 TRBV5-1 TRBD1 ASSIGQEYGYT
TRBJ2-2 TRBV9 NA ASSLETGDTGELF
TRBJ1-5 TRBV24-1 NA ATSARTLEDSNQPQH
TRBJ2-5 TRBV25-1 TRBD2 ASSPGREETQY
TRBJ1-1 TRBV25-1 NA ASSATGRGTEAF
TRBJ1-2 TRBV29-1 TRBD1 SVEESVGQGYGYT
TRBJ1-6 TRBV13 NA ASSKQGPYNSPLH
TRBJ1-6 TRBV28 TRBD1 ASSRLSAGGREVSPLH
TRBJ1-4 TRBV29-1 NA SVTGPLNEKLF
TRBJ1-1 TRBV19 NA ASSIGGNSEAF
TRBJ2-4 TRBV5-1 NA ASSSSDSLAKNIQY
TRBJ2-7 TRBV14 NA ASSQEAEREQY
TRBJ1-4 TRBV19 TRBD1 ASSLRDSGEKLF
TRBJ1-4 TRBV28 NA ASSLGGIGEKLF
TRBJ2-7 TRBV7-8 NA ASSFLAGEQY
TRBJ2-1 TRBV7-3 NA ASSFSYNEQF
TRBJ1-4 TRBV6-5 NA ASSYSLAAGNEKLF
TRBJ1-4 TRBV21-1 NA ASSNLSREPF
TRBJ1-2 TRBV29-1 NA SVWDLTGYT
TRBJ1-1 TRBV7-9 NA ASSPRDSETDTEAF
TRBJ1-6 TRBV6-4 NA ASSDSAGAGSPLH
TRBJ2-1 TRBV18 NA ASSPRRGTYNEQF
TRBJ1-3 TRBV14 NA ASSRTGTGNTIY
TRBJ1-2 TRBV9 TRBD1 ASSLGQGASYGYT
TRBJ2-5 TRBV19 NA ASSPGYQETQY
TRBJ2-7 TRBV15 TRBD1 ATSRAGTGHEQY
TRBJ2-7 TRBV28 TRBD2 ASSLRPGGEEQY
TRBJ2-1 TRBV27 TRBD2 ASSLGGLVGDGQF
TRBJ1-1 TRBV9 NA ASSQGGTEAF
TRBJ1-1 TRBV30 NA AWIPGLGTEAF
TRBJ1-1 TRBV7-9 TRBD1 ASSSKIQGAGGTEAF
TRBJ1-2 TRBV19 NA ASNQEGSNYGYT
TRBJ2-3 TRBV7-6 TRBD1 ASSLFGTGADTQY
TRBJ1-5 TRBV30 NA AWSKGLSYSNQPQH
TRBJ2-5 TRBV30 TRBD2 AWSELADQETQY
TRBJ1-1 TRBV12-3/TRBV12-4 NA ASTAGATEAF
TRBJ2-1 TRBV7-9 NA ASSLGYNEQF
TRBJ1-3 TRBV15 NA ASSTIGNTIY
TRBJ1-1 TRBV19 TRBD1 ASSRDRGTEAF
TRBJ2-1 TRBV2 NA ASRAYNEQF
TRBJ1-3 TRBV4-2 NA ASSQEEFSGNTIY